The clone carrying this T cell receptor (beta chain) is a singleton in its sample. Its antigen is unknown. The treatment denotes: some 20 received Ad26.COV2.S at low or high dose, single or two shots; 5 received placebo; per-sample allocation not given. The study sampled participants on day 63 after the first vaccine or placebo injection. The V end was cut by 6 bases, the J end by 8 bases, with 16 bases between. This CDR3 has 13 residues. From germline, CDR1 is MRHNA and CDR2 SNTAGT. The data are from a study of Ad26.COV2.S vaccination and SARS-CoV-2 variants. Study-level information: Once or twice, 56 days apart, Ad26.COV2.S was delivered intramuscularly. Study results and caveats: The authors reported substantial breadth in spike-specific CD8+ and CD4+ T cell responses after vaccination.

Sequencing was performed with immunoSEQ multiplex PCR; in TCRdb, only in-frame clones are kept and a portion is missing. The sample shows about 480,000 clones, 87% of them seen only once. The chain uses TRBV6-4 and TRBJ1-2, with D perhaps matching TRBD1 (5 bases). The source material was peripheral blood, sampled in a trial of Ad26.COV2.S vaccine versus placebo. The TCR comes from a person aged 18-60 years who received the Ad26.COV2.S COVID-19 vaccine or a placebo. As DNA, the CDR3 is TGTGCCAGCAGCGCCGCCGAGGGACGAGGCTACACCTTC. Its translation: CASSAAEGRGYTF.